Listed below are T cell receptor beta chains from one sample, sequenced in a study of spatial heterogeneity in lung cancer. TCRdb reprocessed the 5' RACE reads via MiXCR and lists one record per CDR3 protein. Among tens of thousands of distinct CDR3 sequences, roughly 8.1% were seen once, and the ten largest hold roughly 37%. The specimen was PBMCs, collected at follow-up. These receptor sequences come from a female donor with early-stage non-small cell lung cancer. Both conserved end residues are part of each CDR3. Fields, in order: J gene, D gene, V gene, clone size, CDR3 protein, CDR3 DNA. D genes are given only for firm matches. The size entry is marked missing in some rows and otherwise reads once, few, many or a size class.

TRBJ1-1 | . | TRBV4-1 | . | CASSQDRERRTEAFF | TGCGCCAGCAGCCAAGATCGGGAGAGGCGGACTGAAGCTTTCTTT
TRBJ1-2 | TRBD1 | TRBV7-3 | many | CASSYDSGQGGIGYTF | TGTGCCAGCAGTTACGACTCAGGACAGGGAGGGATTGGCTACACCTTC
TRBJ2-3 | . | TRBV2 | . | CASKGGTDTQYF | TGTGCCAGCAAGGGGGGCACAGATACGCAGTATTTT
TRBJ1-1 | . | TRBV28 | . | CASSFPRNGRPNTEAFF | TGTGCCAGCAGTTTTCCCCGAAATGGGAGGCCGAACACTGAAGCTTTCTTT
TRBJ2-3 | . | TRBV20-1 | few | CSARDQRGPTDTQYF | TGCAGTGCTAGAGATCAAAGGGGACCCACAGATACGCAGTATTTT
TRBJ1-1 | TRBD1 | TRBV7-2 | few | CASSFDGRQGQPFF | TGTGCCAGCAGCTTTGACGGGCGACAGGGGCAGCCTTTCTTT
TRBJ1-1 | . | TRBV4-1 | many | CASSQEFGQNTEAFF | TGCGCCAGCAGCCAAGAGTTTGGGCAGAACACTGAAGCTTTCTTT
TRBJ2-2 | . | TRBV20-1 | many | CSVGRNTGELFF | TGCAGTGTTGGCAGGAACACCGGGGAGCTGTTTTTT
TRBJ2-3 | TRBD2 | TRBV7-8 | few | CASSFGLLAGGADTQYF | TGTGCCAGCAGCTTTGGGTTACTAGCGGGAGGGGCAGATACGCAGTATTTT
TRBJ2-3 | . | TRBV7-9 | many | CASSPGLSTDTQYF | TGTGCCAGCAGCCCGGGGTTGAGCACAGATACGCAGTATTTT
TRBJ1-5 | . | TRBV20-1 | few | CSAIKGLDNQPQHF | TGCAGTGCTATTAAGGGGCTTGACAATCAGCCCCAGCATTTT
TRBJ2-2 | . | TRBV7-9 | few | CASSTGTATGELFF | TGTGCCAGCAGTACCGGGACGGCTACCGGGGAGCTGTTTTTT
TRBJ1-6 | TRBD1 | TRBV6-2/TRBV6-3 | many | CASKTGNSPLHF | TGTGCCAGCAAGACAGGGAATTCACCCCTCCACTTT
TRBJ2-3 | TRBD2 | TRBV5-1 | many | CASSLGSGGRTDTQYF | TGCGCCAGCAGCTTGGGTAGCGGGGGCCGCACAGATACGCAGTATTTT
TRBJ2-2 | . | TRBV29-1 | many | CSVRDVWAGELFF | TGCAGCGTCCGGGACGTGTGGGCCGGGGAGCTGTTTTTT
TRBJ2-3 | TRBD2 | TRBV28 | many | CASSLPAGGADTQYF | TGTGCCAGCAGTCTCCCGGCGGGGGGAGCCGATACGCAGTATTTT
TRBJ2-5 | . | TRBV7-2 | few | CASKIQGGGETQYF | TGTGCCAGCAAGATTCAGGGTGGAGGAGAGACCCAGTACTTC
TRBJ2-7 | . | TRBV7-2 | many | CASSLDRDPSYEQYF | TGTGCCAGCAGCCTGGACAGAGACCCATCCTACGAGCAGTACTTC
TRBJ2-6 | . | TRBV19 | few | CASSRDGGSGANVLTF | TGTGCCAGTAGTCGGGACGGCGGCTCTGGGGCCAACGTCCTGACTTTC
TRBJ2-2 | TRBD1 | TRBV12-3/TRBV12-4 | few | CASRVDRAAGELFF | TGTGCCAGCCGGGTCGACAGGGCGGCAGGGGAGCTGTTTTTT
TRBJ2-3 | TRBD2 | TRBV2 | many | CASDVFGAGDFTDTQYF | TGTGCCAGCGATGTTTTCGGAGCGGGGGACTTCACAGATACGCAGTATTTT
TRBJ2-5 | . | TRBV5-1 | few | CASSLAGSETQYF | TGCGCCAGCAGCTTGGCCGGCTCGGAGACCCAGTACTTC
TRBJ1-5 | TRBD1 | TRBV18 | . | CASSPLGQYNQPQHF | TGTGCCAGCTCACCCCTGGGACAGTACAATCAGCCCCAGCATTTT
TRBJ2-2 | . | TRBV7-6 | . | CASSLVSRVALTGELFF | TGTGCCAGCAGCTTAGTCTCTAGAGTAGCGCTCACCGGGGAGCTGTTTTTT
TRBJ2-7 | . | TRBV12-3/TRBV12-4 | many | CASSLMGGYEQYF | TGTGCCAGCAGTTTAATGGGTGGCTACGAGCAGTACTTC
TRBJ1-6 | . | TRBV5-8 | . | CASSLLQGYSPLHF | TGTGCCAGCAGCTTGCTACAGGGCTATTCACCCCTCCACTTT
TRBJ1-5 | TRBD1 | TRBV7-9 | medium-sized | CASSFSTGGDQPQHF | TGTGCCAGCAGCTTTTCGACAGGGGGCGATCAGCCCCAGCATTTT
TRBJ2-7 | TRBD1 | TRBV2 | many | CASSNRGDEQYF | TGTGCCAGCAGCAACAGGGGGGACGAGCAGTACTTC
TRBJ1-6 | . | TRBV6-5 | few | CASSMTLGNSPLHF | TGTGCCAGCAGCATGACACTGGGTAATTCACCCCTCCACTTT
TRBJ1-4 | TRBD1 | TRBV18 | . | CASSPVTGTGEKLFF | TGTGCCAGCTCACCGGTTACCGGGACAGGGGAAAAACTGTTTTTT
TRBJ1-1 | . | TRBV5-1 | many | CASGGGEGRLWDTEAFF | TGCGCCAGCGGAGGAGGTGAGGGGAGGCTATGGGACACTGAAGCTTTCTTT